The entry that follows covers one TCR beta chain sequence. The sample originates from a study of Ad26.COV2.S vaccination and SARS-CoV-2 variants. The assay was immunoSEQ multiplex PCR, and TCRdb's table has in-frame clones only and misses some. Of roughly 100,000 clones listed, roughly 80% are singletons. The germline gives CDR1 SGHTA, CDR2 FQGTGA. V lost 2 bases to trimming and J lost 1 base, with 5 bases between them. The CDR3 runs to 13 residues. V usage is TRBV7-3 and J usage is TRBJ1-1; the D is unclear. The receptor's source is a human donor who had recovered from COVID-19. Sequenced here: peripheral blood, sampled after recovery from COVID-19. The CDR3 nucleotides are TGTGCCAGCAGCTTAGCCGGGAACACTGAAGCTTTCTTT. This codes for CASSLAGNTEAFF.